This T cell receptor (beta chain) originates from a study of spatial heterogeneity in lung cancer (dated by TCRdb to between 2018 and 2021). A note on the overall study: More beta-chain than alpha-chain transcripts were consistently detected, likely reflecting higher beta-chain transcript abundance. In non-small cell lung cancer, the study made a quantitative comparison of TCR alpha and beta repertoires among multiple tumor regions, matched nontumor lung and blood. A strong correlation was found between TCR transcript counts in tumor regions and a T cell transcriptional module score from matched bulk RNA-seq. In the raw uncorrected reads, each unique combination of TCR and UMI appeared more than ten times on average. Both alpha and beta chains were TCR-sequenced in samples taken at surgery, namely 220 tumor regions, fewer than 80 matched nontumor lung samples and some 53 PBMC samples. TCR repertoire features were related to nonsynonymous mutation counts determined by whole-exome sequencing of tumor tissue.

There are many counts of this clonotype. It has no known antigen specificity. Qualities for individual bases were not recorded, and no much larger clone is one base off. Because the library targeted alpha chains, this beta chain is an off-target read whose size means little. Libraries came from 5' RACE. The data were produced on a NextSeq 500. To allow correction of PCR and sequencing errors, the TCR library protocol tagged every TCR cDNA molecule with a unique molecular identifier. The authors processed their data as follows. TCR identification, UMI-based error correction and CDR3 extraction were performed with Decombinator tools. TCRs above a frequency of 2 per 1,000, corresponding to the top 1% of the tumor frequency distribution, were defined as expanded. Expanded tumor TCRs statistically deemed absent (corrected P<0.05) from at least one tumor region were classed as regional, and all other expanded tumor TCRs were classed as ubiquitous. Renyi diversity was computed with the R vegan package after each repertoire had been subsampled 100 times to 5,000 TCRs. CDR3 similarity networks were built from amino acid triplet string-kernel similarity, connecting CDR3s with pairwise similarity above 0.82. The public reads were quality trimmed at Q25 with fastp and then assembled into clones with MiXCR by TCRdb, keeping productive beta chains. Each record represents a unique CDR3 protein, reported with the most common genes and DNA among its rows. TCRdb's processing, not the authors' own work, is the source of the V and J calls. For this sample the table gives approximately 8,800 distinct CDR3 sequences, of which around 12% were detected only once. The top ten constitute roughly 11% of the sample.

What the work shows at the level of the full study, not this receptor alone: Confirming at a functional level the hypothesis that regional TCRs recognize regional mutations was considered to require additional single-cell paired TCR alpha and beta sequencing. TCR-seq was estimated to cover only 6.5% to 9% of tumor T cells for alpha chains and roughly 12% for beta chains. The count of ubiquitous expanded TCRs correlated with the count of ubiquitous nonsynonymous mutations, and the count of regional expanded TCRs correlated with the count of regional nonsynonymous mutations. The number of expanded intratumoral alpha and beta TCRs correlated with the tumor nonsynonymous mutation count.

The sample's time point label, decoded: sample taken at primary tumor resection. The donors were fewer than 90 patients from the lung TRACERx cohort who had early-stage, untreated non-small cell lung cancer. TCR sequencing used whole RNA extracted from tumor and nontumor lung tissue, or from cryopreserved PBMC samples, without cell sorting. Only patients for whom sufficient RNA was available from at least two tumor regions were selected for TCR sequencing. Before selection, tumor and adjacent nontumor lung specimens were reviewed by a lung pathologist. This TCR was recovered from a male donor with early-stage non-small cell lung cancer. Specimen: lung tumor tissue, collected at surgery.

The DNA sequence is as follows: TGTGCCAGCCGATCTAGCGCGCAGTCCTACGAGCAGTACTTC. It is translated as CASRSSAQSYEQYF. The chain was built from TRBV6-6 and TRBJ2-7; possibly the D gene is TRBD2, per 6 matching bases. The germline V gene (reference sequence) yields MNHNY for CDR1 and SVGAGI for CDR2. V sheds 8 bases and J sheds 1 base, leaving 15 bases between their ends. The CDR3 covers 14 residues, taking in both the cysteine and the phenylalanine. The DNA shown is the 42-base CDR3, in frame from base 1.